This T cell receptor beta chain was sequenced in a study of shared clonotypes between healthy human individuals. Study observations and caveats: In general, naive subsets displayed greater estimated richness than memory subsets did.

As regards this clone: Antigen unknown.

The assay was immunoSEQ multiplex PCR, and TCRdb's table has in-frame clones only and misses some. The repertoire consists of roughly 2.2 million clones, with 85% to 95% occurring once and the leading ten covering 0.3% to 0.4%. From germline, CDR1 is ENHRY and CDR2 SYGVKD. The length of the CDR3 is 11 residues. The sequencing sample was made of naive CD4+ T cells from PBMCs. The sample's subset: CD45RA+ positively selected. This clonotype was obtained from a man between 18 and 29 years old in good health. Some clones in this sample may be carry-over from other donors' samples. The J gene is TRBJ1-2, the V gene TRBV10-3; no definite D call. CDR3 residues: CVGNGVDGYTF. The CDR3 nucleotides are TGTGTAGGTAATGGGGTAGATGGCTACACCTTC.